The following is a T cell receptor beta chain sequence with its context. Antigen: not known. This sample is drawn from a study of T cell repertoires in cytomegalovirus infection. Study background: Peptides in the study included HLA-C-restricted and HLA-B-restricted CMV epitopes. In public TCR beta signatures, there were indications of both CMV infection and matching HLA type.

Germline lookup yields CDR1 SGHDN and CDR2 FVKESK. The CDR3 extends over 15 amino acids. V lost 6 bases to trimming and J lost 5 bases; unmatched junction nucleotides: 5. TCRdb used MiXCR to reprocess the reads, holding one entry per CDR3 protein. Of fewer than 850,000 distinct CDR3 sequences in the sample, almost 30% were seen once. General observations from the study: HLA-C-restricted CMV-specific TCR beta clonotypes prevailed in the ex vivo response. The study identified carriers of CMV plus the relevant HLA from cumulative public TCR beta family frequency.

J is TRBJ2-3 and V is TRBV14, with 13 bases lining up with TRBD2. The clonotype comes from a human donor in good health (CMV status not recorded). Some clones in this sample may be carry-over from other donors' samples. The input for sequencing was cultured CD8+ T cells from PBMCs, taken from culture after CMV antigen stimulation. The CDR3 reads CASSGGLAGQDTQYF. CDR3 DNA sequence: TGTGCCAGCAGTGGGGGACTAGCGGGGCAAGATACGCAGTATTTT.